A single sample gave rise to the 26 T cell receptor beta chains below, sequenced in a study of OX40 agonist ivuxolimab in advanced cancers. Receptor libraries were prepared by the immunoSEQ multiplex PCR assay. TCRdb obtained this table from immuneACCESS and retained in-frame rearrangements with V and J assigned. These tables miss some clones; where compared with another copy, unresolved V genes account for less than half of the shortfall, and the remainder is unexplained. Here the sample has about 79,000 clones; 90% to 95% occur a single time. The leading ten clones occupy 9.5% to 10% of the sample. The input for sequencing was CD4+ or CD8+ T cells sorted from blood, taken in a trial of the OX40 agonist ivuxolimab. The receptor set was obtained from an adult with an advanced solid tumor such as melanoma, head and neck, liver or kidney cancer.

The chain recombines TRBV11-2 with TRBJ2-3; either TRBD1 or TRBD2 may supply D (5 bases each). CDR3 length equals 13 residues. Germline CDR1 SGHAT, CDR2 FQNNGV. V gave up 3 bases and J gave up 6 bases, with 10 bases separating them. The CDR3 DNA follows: TGTGCCAGCAGCTTTCTAGCAGGGGATACGCAGTATTTT. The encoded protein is CASSFLAGDTQYF.

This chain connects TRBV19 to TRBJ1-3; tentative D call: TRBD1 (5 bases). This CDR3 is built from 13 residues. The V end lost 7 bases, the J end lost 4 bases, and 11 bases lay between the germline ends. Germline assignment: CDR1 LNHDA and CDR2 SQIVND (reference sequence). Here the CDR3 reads CASKIGGGNTIYF. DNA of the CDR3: TGTGCCAGTAAAATTGGGGGAGGAAACACCATATATTTT.

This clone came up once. CDR3 residues: CAWGDRGTSYNEQFF. The CDR3 nucleotides read TGTGCCTGGGGGGACAGGGGGACATCCTACAATGAGCAGTTCTTC. The chain recombines TRBV30 with TRBJ2-1; TRBD1 agrees at 11 bases. V dropped 5 bases and J dropped 1; count of bases not matched to a gene: 4. This CDR3 comprises 15 residues. The germline V gene has CDR1 GTSNPN and CDR2 SVGIG (reference sequence).

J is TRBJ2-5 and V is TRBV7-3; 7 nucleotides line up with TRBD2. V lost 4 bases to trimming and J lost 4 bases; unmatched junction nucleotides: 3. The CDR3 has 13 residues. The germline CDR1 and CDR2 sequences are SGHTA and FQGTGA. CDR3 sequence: CASSWGGGETQYF. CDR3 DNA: TGTGCCAGCAGCTGGGGGGGAGGAGAGACCCAGTACTTC.

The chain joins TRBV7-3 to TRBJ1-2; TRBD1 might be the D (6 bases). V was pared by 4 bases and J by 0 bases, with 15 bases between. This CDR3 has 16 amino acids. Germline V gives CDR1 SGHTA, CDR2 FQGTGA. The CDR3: CASSSGGQGPNYGYTF. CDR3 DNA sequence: TGTGCCAGCAGCTCAGGCGGGCAGGGGCCTAACTATGGCTACACCTTC.

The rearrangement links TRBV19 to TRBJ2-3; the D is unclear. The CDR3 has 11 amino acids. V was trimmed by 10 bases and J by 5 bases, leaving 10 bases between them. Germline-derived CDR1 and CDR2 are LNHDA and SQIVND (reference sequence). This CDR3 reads CATKFGDTQYF. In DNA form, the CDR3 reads TGTGCCACTAAGTTCGGAGATACGCAGTATTTT.

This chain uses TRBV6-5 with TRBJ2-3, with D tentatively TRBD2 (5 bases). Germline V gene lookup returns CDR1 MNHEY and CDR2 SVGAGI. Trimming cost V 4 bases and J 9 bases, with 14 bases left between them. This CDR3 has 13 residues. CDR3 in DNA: TGTGCCAGCAGTTCACCTAGGCGAGGGACGCAGTATTTT. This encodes CASSSPRRGTQYF.

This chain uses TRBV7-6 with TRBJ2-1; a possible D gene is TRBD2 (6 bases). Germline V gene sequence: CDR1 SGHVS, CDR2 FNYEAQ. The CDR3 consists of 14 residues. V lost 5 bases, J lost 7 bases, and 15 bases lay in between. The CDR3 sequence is CASSPGVGANEQFF. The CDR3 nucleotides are TGTGCCAGCAGCCCGGGGGTAGGTGCGAATGAGCAGTTCTTC.

CDR3 protein: CASRSGVAGYQETQYF. CDR3 coding DNA: TGTGCCAGCAGGTCCGGGGTAGCGGGGTACCAAGAGACCCAGTACTTC. V gene TRBV7-9 combines with J gene TRBJ2-5; TRBD2 agrees at 8 bases. The CDR3 runs 16 residues. V shed 6 bases and J 0 bases; nucleotides not matched to a gene: 9. CDR1 and CDR2 (germline): SEHNR, FQNEAQ (reference sequence).

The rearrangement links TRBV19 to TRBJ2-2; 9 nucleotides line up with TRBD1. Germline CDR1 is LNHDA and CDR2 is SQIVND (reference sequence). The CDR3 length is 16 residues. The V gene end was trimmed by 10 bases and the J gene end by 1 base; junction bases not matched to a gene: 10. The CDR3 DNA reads TGTGCCACCGAAGGGGGACAGGGAATGAACACCGGGGAGCTGTTTTTT. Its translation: CATEGGQGMNTGELFF.

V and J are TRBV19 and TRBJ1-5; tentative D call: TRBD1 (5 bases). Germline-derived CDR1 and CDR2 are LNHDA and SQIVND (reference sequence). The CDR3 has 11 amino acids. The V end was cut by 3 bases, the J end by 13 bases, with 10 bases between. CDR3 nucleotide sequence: TGTGCCAGTAGTATCTTAGGGGAACAGCATTTT. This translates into CASSILGEQHF.

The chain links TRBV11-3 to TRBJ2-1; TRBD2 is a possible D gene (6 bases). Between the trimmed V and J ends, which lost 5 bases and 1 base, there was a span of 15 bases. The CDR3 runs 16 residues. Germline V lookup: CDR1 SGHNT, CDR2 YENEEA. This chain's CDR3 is CASSLRAGRSYNEQFF. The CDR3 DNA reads TGTGCCAGCAGCCTAAGGGCGGGGCGGTCCTACAATGAGCAGTTCTTC.

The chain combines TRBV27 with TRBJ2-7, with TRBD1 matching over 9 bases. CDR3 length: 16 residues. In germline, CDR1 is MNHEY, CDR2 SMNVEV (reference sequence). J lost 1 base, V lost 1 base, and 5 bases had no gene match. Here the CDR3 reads CASSLWGGQGSYEQYF. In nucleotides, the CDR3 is TGTGCCAGCAGTTTATGGGGGGGACAGGGATCCTACGAGCAGTACTTC.

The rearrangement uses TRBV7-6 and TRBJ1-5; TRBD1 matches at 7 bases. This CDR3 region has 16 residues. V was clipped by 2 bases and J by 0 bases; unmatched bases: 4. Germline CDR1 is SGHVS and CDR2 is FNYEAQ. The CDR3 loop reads CASSLSRGDSNQPQHF. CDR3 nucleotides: TGTGCCAGCAGCTTAAGCAGGGGGGATAGCAATCAGCCCCAGCATTTT.

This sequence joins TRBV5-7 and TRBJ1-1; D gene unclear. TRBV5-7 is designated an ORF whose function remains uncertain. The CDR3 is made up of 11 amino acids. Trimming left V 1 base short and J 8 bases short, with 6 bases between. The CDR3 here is CASSLWEEAFF. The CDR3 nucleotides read TGTGCCAGCAGCTTGTGGGAGGAAGCTTTCTTT.

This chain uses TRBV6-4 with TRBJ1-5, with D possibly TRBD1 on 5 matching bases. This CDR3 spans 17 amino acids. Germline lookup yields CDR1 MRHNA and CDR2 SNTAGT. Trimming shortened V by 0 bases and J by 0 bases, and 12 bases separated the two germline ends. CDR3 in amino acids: CASSDSKAGNSNQPQHF. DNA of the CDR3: TGTGCCAGCAGTGACTCGAAGGCAGGGAATAGCAATCAGCCCCAGCATTTT.

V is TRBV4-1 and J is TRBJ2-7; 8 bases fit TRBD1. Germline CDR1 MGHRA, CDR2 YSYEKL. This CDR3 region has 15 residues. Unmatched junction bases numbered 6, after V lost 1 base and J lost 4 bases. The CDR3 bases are TGCGCCAGCAGCCAAGTGAGGACAGGGACTTACGAGCAGTACTTC. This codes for CASSQVRTGTYEQYF.

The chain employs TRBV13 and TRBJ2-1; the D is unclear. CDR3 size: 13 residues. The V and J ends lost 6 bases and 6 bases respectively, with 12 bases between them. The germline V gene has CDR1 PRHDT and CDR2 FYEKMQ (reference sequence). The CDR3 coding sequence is TGTGCCAGCAGAGTTGCTATGGGCAATGAGCAGTTCTTC. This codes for CASRVAMGNEQFF.

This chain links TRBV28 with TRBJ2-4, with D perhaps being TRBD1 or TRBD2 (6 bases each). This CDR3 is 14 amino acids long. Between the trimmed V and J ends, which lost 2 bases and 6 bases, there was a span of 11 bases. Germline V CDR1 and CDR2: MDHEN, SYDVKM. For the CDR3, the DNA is TGTGCCAGCAGTTTACCGGGGGCGGGAAACATTCAGTACTTC. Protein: CASSLPGAGNIQYF.

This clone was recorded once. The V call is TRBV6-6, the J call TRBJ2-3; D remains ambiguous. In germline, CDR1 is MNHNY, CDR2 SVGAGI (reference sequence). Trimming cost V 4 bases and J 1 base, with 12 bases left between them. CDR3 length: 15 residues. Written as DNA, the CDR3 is TGTGCCAGCAGTTCCCACTTTCAGGGCACAGATACGCAGTATTTT. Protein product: CASSSHFQGTDTQYF.

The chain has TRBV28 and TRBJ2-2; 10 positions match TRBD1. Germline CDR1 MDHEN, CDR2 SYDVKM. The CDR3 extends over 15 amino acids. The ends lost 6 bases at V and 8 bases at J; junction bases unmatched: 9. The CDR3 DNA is TGTGCCAGCAGCCCTGGGACAGGGGTAGCGGGGGAGCTGTTTTTT. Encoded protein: CASSPGTGVAGELFF.

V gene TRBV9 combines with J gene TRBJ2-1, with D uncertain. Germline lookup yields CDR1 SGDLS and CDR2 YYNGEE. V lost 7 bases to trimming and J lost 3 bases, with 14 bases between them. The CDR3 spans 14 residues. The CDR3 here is CASQPETFYNEQFF. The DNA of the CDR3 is TGTGCCAGCCAACCCGAAACCTTCTACAATGAGCAGTTCTTC.

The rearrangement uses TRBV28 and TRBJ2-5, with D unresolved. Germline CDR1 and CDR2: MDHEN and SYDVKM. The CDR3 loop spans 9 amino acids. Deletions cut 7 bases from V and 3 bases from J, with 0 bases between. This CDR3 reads CASKETQYF. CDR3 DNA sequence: TGTGCCAGCAAAGAGACCCAGTACTTC. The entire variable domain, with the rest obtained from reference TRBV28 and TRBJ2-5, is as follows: DVKVTQSSRYLVKRTGEKVFLECVQDMDHENMFWYRQDPGLGLRLIYFSYDVKMKEKGDIPEGYSVSREKKERFSLILESASTNQTSMYLCASKETQYFGPGTRLLVL.

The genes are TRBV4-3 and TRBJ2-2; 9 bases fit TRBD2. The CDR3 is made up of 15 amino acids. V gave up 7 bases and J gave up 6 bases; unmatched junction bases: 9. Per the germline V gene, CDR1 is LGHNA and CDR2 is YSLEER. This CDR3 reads CASKMLAGSAGELFF. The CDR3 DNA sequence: TGCGCCAGCAAAATGCTAGCGGGATCGGCCGGGGAGCTGTTTTTT.

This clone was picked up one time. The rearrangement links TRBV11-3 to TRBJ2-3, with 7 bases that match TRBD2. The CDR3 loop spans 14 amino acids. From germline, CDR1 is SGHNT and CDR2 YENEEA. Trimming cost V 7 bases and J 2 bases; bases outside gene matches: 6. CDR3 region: CASTPSGDTDTQYF. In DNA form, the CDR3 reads TGTGCCAGCACTCCGAGCGGGGACACAGATACGCAGTATTTT.

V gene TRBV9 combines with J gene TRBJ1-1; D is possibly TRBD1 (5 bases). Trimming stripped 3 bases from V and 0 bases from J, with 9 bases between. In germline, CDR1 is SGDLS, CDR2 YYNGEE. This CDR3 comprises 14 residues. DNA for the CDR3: TGTGCCAGCAGCGCAGGACACCTGAACACTGAAGCTTTCTTT. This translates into CASSAGHLNTEAFF.